The rows below give T cell receptor beta chains drawn from one sample of a study of blood T cell repertoires in COVID-19. The method was immunoSEQ multiplex PCR; TCRdb's version includes in-frame clones alone and lacks a portion of them. The data show some 320,000 clones, with approximately 91% seen just once and over 4% held by the top ten. Sequenced material: PBMCs or T cells enriched from blood (not recorded which). These receptors were collected from a man in his fifties or sixties who had recovered from COVID-19. CDR3s include the opening cysteine and the closing phenylalanine or tryptophan. The order of the fields is J gene, D gene, V gene, clone size, CDR3 DNA, CDR3 protein. A D gene is named only where the DNA matches it firmly. Not all rows give a size; the values are once, few, many and, for expanded clones, a class.

TRBJ2-7,.,TRBV18,.,TGTGCCAGCTCACCACGAACAGACCTCTACGAGCAGTACTTC,CASSPRTDLYEQYF
TRBJ1-1,TRBD1,TRBV19,.,TGTGCCAGCACCCCGATCGGCAGGGGGGACACTGAAGCTTTCTTT,CASTPIGRGDTEAFF
TRBJ1-2,.,TRBV29-1,.,TGCAGCGCCCTCCCTTCCTACGGCTATGGCTACACCTTC,CSALPSYGYGYTF
TRBJ1-5,.,TRBV12-3/TRBV12-4,.,TGTGCCAGCAGTTTGGTCCGGCAGCCCCAGCATTTT,CASSLVRQPQHF
TRBJ2-7,.,TRBV11-2,few,TGTGCCAGCAGCTCCCAAAGGGGTATCGGCGAGCAGTACTTC,CASSSQRGIGEQYF
TRBJ2-5,TRBD1,TRBV27,.,TGTGCCAGCAGTCCGAGGGACAGGGGTGGATGGGGGGAGACCCAGTACTTC,CASSPRDRGGWGETQYF
TRBJ2-3,TRBD1,TRBV5-1,.,TGCGCCAGCAGCTACACAGGGGTAAGGACAGATACGCAGTATTTT,CASSYTGVRTDTQYF
TRBJ2-1,TRBD2,TRBV6-4,.,TGTGCCAGCAGTGACTCGTTCAGCGGGAGGGGTGTGAATGAGCAGTTCTTC,CASSDSFSGRGVNEQFF
TRBJ2-1,TRBD2,TRBV6-1,.,TGTGCCAGCAGTGAGATTACGGGACTAGCCCGAAGCAATGAGCAGTTCTTC,CASSEITGLARSNEQFF
TRBJ2-1,TRBD2,TRBV6-2/TRBV6-3,.,TGTGCCAGCAGTTCCACCTTAGCGGGAGGGCCGAATGAGCAGTTCTTC,CASSSTLAGGPNEQFF
TRBJ1-6,TRBD1,TRBV28,.,TGTGCCAGCAGTTTGAGTAACAGGGGGAATTCACCCCTCCACTTT,CASSLSNRGNSPLHF
TRBJ1-6,TRBD1,TRBV6-5,.,TGTGCCAGCAGGACAGGGCTGTATAATTCACCCCTCCACTTT,CASRTGLYNSPLHF
TRBJ1-3,.,TRBV6-5,few,TGTGCCAGCAGTTACGGGTTGGACAGCTCTGGAAACACCATATATTTT,CASSYGLDSSGNTIYF
TRBJ2-2,TRBD2,TRBV28,once,TGTGCCAGCAAATATTACGGGAGGGCCGGGGTAAACGGGGAGCTGTTTTTT,CASKYYGRAGVNGELFF
TRBJ2-3,.,TRBV24-1,.,TGTGCCACCCAGTCGCGGGGTAAACAAAATACGCAGTATTTT,CATQSRGKQNTQYF
TRBJ2-1,.,TRBV7-7,.,TGTGCTAGCAGCCTTACGACTACTACCTACAATGAGCAGTTCTTC,CASSLTTTTYNEQFF
TRBJ1-5,.,TRBV28,.,TGTGCCAGCAGTTATGGACAGCTTTCTCAGCCCCAGCATTTT,CASSYGQLSQPQHF
TRBJ2-7,.,TRBV7-8,.,TGTGCCAGCAGCCCGCGCCGGGACATCCCCTACGAGCAGTACTTC,CASSPRRDIPYEQYF
TRBJ2-5,.,TRBV9,.,TGTGCCAGCAGCGCCGGGAGCCAAGAGACCCAGTACTTC,CASSAGSQETQYF
TRBJ2-5,.,TRBV18,.,TGTGCCAGCTCACCACCGGGACATAGGGGGACGGAGACCCAGTACTTC,CASSPPGHRGTETQYF
TRBJ1-1,.,TRBV4-1,.,TGCGCCAGCAGCCACGAACGCAGGGACACTGAAGCTTTCTTT,CASSHERRDTEAFF
TRBJ1-1,TRBD1,TRBV11-3,.,TGTGCCAGCAGCCGGGACAGATGGAACACTGAAGCTTTCTTT,CASSRDRWNTEAFF
TRBJ2-2,TRBD2,TRBV4-3,.,TGCGCCAGCAGCCATGGGCCTACTAGCGGAAACACCGGGGAGCTGTTTTTT,CASSHGPTSGNTGELFF
TRBJ2-7,TRBD1,TRBV6-5,once,TGTGCCAGCAGTTACACAGGGGGCTACGAGCAGTACTTC,CASSYTGGYEQYF
TRBJ2-7,.,TRBV18,.,TGTGCCAGCTCCCAGAGCTCACAGCAACCCTACGAGCAGTACTTC,CASSQSSQQPYEQYF
TRBJ2-7,TRBD2,TRBV18,.,TGTGCCAGCTCACCCTCGGCGGGGGACCAGTACTTC,CASSPSAGDQYF
TRBJ2-7,TRBD1,TRBV10-1,few,TGCGCCAGCAGCACCGGGACAGTCGAGCAGTACTTC,CASSTGTVEQYF
TRBJ2-6,TRBD2,TRBV28,.,TGTGCCAGCAAGGGACTAGCGGGAGGCAACTCTGGGGCCAACGTCCTGACTTTC,CASKGLAGGNSGANVLTF